A selection of T cell receptor beta chains follows, all from one sample in a study of blood T cell repertoires in COVID-19. Generated by immunoSEQ multiplex PCR, the TCRdb table keeps only in-frame clones and is missing some. The sample carries about 210,000 clones, around four fifths recorded once. The sample was PBMCs or T cells enriched from blood (not recorded which). These receptors came from a man aged 35-49 years who had recovered from COVID-19. CDR3s include the opening cysteine and the closing phenylalanine or tryptophan. The size field is filled for only some rows; it gives once, few, many or a size class.

TRBV2	TRBJ2-7	NA	CASSEYISSYEQYF
TRBV7-3	TRBJ2-7	NA	CASSPVEGYEQYF
TRBV2	TRBJ2-3	NA	CASRWFGGPTDTQYF
TRBV15	TRBJ2-3	NA	CATSILALDTQYF
TRBV7-2	TRBJ2-7	NA	CASSRGPGQTYEQYF
TRBV6-5	TRBJ1-2	NA	CASSPGWSYTF
TRBV29-1	TRBJ2-4	many	CSVEDRRVAKNIQYF
TRBV11-1	TRBJ2-7	NA	CASSLSSTHEQYF
TRBV24-1	TRBJ2-1	NA	CAPLWYNEQFF
TRBV2	TRBJ1-3	few	CASIQGSSGNTIYF
TRBV5-1	TRBJ2-1	NA	CASSLETAGDHNEQFF
TRBV29-1	TRBJ1-2	NA	CSANSIRQGANYGYTF
TRBV2	TRBJ2-1	NA	CASSEALLRTSEYDIEQFF
TRBV7-2	TRBJ1-3	NA	CASRLTGAGNTIYF
TRBV19	TRBJ2-1	once	CATRESSGYNEQFF